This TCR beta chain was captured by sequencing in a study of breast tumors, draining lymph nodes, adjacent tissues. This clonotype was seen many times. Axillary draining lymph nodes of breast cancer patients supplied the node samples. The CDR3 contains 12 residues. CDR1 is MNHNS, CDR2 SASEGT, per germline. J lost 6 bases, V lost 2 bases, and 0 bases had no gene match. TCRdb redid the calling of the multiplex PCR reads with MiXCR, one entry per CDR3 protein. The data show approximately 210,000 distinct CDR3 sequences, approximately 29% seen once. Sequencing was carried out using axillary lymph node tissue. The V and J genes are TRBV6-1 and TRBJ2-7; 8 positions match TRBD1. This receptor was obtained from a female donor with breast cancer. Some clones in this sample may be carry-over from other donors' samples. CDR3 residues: CASSEQGAEQYF. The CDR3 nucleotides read TGTGCCAGCAGTGAACAGGGGGCCGAGCAGTACTTC.